The present T cell receptor (beta chain) was sequenced within a study of CD8 T cells in ankylosing spondylitis. The authors made TCR beta libraries by quantitative 5'-RACE with molecular barcodes. TCRdb itself ran the 5' RACE reads through MiXCR, one entry per CDR3 protein. The table includes 250,000 to 350,000 distinct CDR3 sequences, under 25% detected once. This clonotype was detected only a few times. Antigen specificity is unknown. Study results and caveats: Peripheral blood held disease-linked clones only at relatively low frequency, and these were CD8+. Within matched ankylosing spondylitis synovial fluid, disease-linked clones were reportedly significantly enriched.

Germline values: CDR1 MNHEY, CDR2 SMNVEV (reference sequence). Trimming stripped 6 bases from V and 1 base from J, with 12 bases between. This CDR3 region has 15 residues. The sequence was collected from a female donor with ankylosing spondylitis or in good health (not recorded which). The V and J genes are TRBV27 and TRBJ2-2, with D maybe TRBD1 (6 bases). The specimen sequenced was blood, either unsorted or a sorted T cell fraction (not recorded which). CDR3 region: CASSRLDRNTGELFF. DNA for the CDR3: TGTGCCAGCAGCCGGCTGGACAGGAACACCGGGGAGCTGTTTTTT.